This entry describes one TCR beta chain. What antigen it recognizes has not been identified. One base away there is no much larger clone; base qualities are not given. The library relied on the immunoSEQ multiplex PCR assay. DNA from the cultured and isolated CD4+ T cells underwent TCR beta CDR3 sequencing. In the original analysis: Non-productive TCR sequences were removed, reads were trimmed to the CDR3 region, and CDR3s of at least 7 amino acids were retained. The MANAFEST web app was used to identify antigen-specific clonotypes by comparing expansion in peptide wells with expansion in reference cultures. To be called positive, a clone needed expansion at FDR<0.05 compared with the reference and with all other wells, an odds ratio greater than 5, and a frequency greater than 0.1% in two replicate wells. Cross-reactive clonotypes were defined as significantly expanded in SARS-CoV-2 spike wells and in at least one common cold coronavirus spike condition. CDR3 similarity was assessed by Levenshtein distance with the stringdist R package, and unrooted trees were built with ape in R 3.6.1. TCRdb limited this immuneACCESS table to in-frame rearrangements with V and J called. A share of clones is missing; checked studies link under half to unresolved V genes, and the rest is unexplained. The DNA gave D and trimming, while V, J and clone size come from that table. Present in this sample are about 76,000 clones, 70% to 80% of which were seen just once. Clones ranked in the top ten supply approximately 2% of the sample.

The data belong to a study of vaccination effects on CD4 cells after COVID-19 (dated by TCRdb to the early 2020s). For context, the study as a whole: The ViraFEST assay stimulated PBMC with viral peptide pools and then used TCR sequencing to identify antigen-specific CD4+ T cell clonotypes by expansion. The study compared SARS-CoV-2 spike-specific CD4+ TCR repertoires before and after mRNA vaccination in COVID-19 convalescent patients and infection-naive vaccine recipients. Approximately 2 million PBMC per well were cultured in IMDM with around 5% human AB serum, roughly 11 IU/ml IL-2 and gentamicin, plus 10 ug/ml peptides. Each participant got two doses of an mRNA SARS-CoV-2 vaccine, either BNT162b2 or mRNA-1273. Cultures from other donors in the study were sequenced using the Oncomine TCR Beta short-read assay on an Illumina iSeq 100. The full study included roughly 10 COVID-19 convalescent patients and a handful of SARS-CoV-2-naive healthy vaccine recipients. What the work shows at the level of the full study, not this receptor alone: Marked clonal contraction was observed in both infection-induced and vaccine-induced clones at late post-vaccination timepoints, consistent with waning T cell responses. In healthy vaccine recipients, vaccine-induced clones were almost all SARS-CoV-2 mono-reactive, with only 1 of 255 cross-reactive with common cold coronaviruses. The study was limited by a small number of convalescent patients and lacked early post-infection timepoints.

CDR1 and CDR2 were assigned from the germline V gene as MNHEY and SVGAGI. The junction carries 6 bases between V and J, which are trimmed by 2 bases and 5 bases respectively. The CDR3 has 12 amino acids, counting the end cysteine and phenylalanine. Left in the record is the CDR3 DNA by itself, 36 bases read in frame from the first base. After more than 9 days of culture, CD4+ T cells were isolated with the EasySep CD4+ T cell isolation kit. The absence of prior SARS-CoV-2 infection in healthy vaccine recipients was confirmed by negative nucleocapsid antibodies before and after vaccination. Half of the culture medium was replaced with fresh IL-2-containing medium on days 3 and 7. Unless noted otherwise, every peptide stimulation condition was grown in triplicate wells. Using Ficoll-Paque Plus gradient centrifugation, PBMC were separated from whole blood and then either used fresh or cryopreserved at -140C. Genomic DNA was extracted from cultured CD4+ T cells with the QIAamp micro DNA kit.

The sample consisted of CD4+ T cells from PBMCs cultured without peptide, taken before COVID-19 vaccination. This receptor was identified in a human donor who received a COVID-19 vaccine. The V and J segments used are TRBV6-5 and TRBJ2-5; the D call is possibly TRBD1 or TRBD2, each sharing 5 bases. The bases read TGTGCCAGCAGTTACCGGGGCGAGACCCAGTACTTC. This codes for CASSYRGETQYF.